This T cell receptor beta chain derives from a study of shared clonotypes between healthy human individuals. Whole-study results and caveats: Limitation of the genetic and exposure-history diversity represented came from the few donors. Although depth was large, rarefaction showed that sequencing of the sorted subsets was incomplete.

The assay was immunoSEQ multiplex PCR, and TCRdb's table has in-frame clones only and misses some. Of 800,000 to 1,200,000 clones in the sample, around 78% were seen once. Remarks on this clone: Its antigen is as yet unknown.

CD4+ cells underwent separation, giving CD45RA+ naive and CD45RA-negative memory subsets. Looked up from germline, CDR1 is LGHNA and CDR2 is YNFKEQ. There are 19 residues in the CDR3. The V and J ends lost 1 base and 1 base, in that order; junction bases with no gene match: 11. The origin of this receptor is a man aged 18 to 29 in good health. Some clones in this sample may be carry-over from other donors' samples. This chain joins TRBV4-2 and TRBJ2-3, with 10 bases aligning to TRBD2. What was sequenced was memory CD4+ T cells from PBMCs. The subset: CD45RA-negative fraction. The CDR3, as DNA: TGTGCCAGCAGCCAAGCTCGCTCTAGCGGGAGTTACGGCACAGATACGCAGTATTTT. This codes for CASSQARSSGSYGTDTQYF.